The text below deals with one T cell receptor beta chain. This sample was included in a study of shared T cell receptors in the human thymus. CDR3 size: 16 residues. Trimming cost V 4 bases and J 2 bases, with 15 bases left between them. Germline V lookup: CDR1 SNHLY, CDR2 FYNNEI. This table comes from immunoSEQ multiplex PCR, and its TCRdb copy is limited to in-frame clones, with some not included. The repertoire holds 700,000 or so clones, 80% to 90% seen once, with under 0.012% in the top ten. The sample was also linked to a second study, of human thymus T cells. This second report adds: Thymic and blood repertoires appeared to display a bias in their usage of V and J genes.

Sequencing was performed on thymocytes. This TCR was recovered from a girl less than two years old with a congenital heart defect. The V and J genes are TRBV2 and TRBJ1-3; the D gene is possibly TRBD1 (5 bases). The CDR3 DNA reads as TGTGCCAGCAGTGGCGAGGGGAGGGCGGCTGGAAACACCATATATTTT. Its protein product is CASSGEGRAAGNTIYF.